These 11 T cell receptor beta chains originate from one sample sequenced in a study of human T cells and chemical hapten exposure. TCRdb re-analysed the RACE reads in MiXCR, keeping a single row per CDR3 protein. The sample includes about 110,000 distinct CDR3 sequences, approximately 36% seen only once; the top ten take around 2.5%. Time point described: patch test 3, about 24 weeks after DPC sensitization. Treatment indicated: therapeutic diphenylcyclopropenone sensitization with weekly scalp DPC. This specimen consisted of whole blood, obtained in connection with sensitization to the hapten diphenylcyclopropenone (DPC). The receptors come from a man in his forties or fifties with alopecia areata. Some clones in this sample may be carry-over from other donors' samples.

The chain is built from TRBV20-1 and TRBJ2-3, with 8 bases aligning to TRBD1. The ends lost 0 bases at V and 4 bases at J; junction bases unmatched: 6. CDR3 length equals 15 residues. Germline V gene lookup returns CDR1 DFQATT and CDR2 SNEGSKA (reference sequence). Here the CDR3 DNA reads TGCAGTGCTAGAGACGGACAGGGTTTGGCAGATACGCAGTATTTT. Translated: CSARDGQGLADTQYF.

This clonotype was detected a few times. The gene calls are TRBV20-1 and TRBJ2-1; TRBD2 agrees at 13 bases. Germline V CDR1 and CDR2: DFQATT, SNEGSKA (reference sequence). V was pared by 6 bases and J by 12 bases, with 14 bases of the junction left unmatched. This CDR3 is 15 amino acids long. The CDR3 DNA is TGCAGTGCCTTCTACCCTACTAGCGGGAGGGCCGGGCAGTTCTTC. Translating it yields CSAFYPTSGRAGQFF.

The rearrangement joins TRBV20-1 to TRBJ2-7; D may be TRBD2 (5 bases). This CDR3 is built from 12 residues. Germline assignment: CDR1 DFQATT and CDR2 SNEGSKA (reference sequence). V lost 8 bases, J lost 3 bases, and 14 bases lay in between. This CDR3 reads CSPLRERYEQYF. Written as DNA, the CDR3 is TGCAGTCCACTCCGGGAACGCTACGAGCAGTACTTC.

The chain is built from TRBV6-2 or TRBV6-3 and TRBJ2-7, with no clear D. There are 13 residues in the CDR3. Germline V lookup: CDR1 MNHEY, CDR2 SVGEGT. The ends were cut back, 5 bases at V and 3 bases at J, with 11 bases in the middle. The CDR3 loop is CASSRIRSYEQYF. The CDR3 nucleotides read TGTGCCAGCAGTCGTATCCGAAGCTACGAGCAGTACTTC.

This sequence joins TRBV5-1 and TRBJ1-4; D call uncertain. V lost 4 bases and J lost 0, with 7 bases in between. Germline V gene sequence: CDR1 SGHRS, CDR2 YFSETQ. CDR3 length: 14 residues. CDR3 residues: CASSDTATNEKLFF. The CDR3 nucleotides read TGCGCCAGCAGCGACACTGCAACTAATGAAAAACTGTTTTTT.

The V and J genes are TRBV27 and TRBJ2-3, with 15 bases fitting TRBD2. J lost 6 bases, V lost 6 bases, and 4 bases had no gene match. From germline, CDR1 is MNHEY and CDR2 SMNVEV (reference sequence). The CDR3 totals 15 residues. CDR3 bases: TGTGCCAGCAGACGGACTAGCGGGAGGGCTGATACGCAGTATTTT. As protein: CASRRTSGRADTQYF.

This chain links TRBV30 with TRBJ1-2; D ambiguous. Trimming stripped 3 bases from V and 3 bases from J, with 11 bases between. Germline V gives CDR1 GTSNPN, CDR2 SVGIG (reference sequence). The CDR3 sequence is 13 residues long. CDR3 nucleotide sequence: TGTGCCTGGAGCTCTAAGGCGGACTATGGCTACACCTTC. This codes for CAWSSKADYGYTF. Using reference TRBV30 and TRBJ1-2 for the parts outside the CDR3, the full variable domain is SQTIHQWPATLVQPVGSPLSLECTVEGTSNPNLYWYRQAAGRGLQLLFYSVGIGQISSEVPQNLSASRPQDRQFILSSKKLLLSDSGFYLCAWSSKADYGYTFGSGTRLTVV.

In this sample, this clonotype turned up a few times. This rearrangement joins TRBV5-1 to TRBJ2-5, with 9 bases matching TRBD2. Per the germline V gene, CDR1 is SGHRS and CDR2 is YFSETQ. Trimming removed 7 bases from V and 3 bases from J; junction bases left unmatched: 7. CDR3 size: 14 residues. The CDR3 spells CASAPSGRKETQYF. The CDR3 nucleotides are TGCGCCAGCGCCCCCAGCGGGAGGAAAGAGACCCAGTACTTC.

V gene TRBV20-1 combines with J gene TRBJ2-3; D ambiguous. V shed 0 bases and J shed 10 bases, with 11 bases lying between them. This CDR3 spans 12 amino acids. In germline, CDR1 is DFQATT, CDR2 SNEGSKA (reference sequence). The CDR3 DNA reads TGCAGTGCTAGAGAGTTTACGTCCTCGCAGTATTTT. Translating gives CSAREFTSSQYF.

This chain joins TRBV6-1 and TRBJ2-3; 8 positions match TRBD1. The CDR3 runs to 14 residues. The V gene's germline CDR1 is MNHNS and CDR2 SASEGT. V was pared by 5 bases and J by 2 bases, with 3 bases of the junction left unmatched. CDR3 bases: TGTGCCAGCAGTTCGGACAGGGCCACAGATACGCAGTATTTT. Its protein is CASSSDRATDTQYF.

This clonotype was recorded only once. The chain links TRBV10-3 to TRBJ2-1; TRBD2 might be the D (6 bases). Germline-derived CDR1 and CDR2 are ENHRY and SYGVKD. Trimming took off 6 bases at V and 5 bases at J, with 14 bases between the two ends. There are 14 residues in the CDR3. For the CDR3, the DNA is TGTGCCATCAGCGGGAGTAGTGGGGACAATGAGCAGTTCTTC. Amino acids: CAISGSSGDNEQFF.